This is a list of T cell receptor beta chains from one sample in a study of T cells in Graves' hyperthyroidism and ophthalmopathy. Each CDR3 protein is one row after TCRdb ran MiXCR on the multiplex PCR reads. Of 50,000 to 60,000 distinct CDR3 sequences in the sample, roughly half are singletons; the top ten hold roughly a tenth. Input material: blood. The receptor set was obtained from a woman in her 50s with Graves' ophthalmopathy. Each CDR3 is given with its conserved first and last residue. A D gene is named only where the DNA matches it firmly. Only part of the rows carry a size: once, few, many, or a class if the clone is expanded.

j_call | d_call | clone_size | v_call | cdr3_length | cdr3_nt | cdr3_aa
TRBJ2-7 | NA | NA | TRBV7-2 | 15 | TGTGCCAGCGGCGCTGACAGTGGGAATCAGCCCCAGCAGTACTTC | CASGADSGNQPQQYF
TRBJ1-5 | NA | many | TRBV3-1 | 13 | TGTGCCAGCAGCGCGGACGGGCATCAGCCCCAGCATTTT | CASSADGHQPQHF
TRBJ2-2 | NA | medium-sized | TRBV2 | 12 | TGTGCCAGCATGGACATGCGGGACGAGCTGTTTTTT | CASMDMRDELFF
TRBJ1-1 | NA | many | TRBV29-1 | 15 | TGCAGCGTACACCCAGGCAGGGAGGGTGACACTGAAGCTTTCTTT | CSVHPGREGDTEAFF
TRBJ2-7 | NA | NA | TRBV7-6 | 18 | TGTGCCAGTAGCTTATATCCTTCCCCGGGGGACAGCTCCTACGAGCAGTACTTC | CASSLYPSPGDSSYEQYF
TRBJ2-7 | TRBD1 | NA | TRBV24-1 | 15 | TGTGCCACCAGTGACGCTACCGGGACAGCCTACGAGCAGTACTTC | CATSDATGTAYEQYF
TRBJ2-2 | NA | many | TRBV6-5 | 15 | TGTGCCAGCAGTCCACCTCCCCGGGGGACCGGGGAGCTGTTTTTT | CASSPPPRGTGELFF
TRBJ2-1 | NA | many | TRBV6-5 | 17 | TGTGCCAGCAGTTACTCGAACCGGGGTCGCTCCTACAATGAGCAGTTCTTC | CASSYSNRGRSYNEQFF
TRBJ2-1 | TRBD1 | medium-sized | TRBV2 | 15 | TGTGCCAGCAGTGTGGACAGGGGGGGATACAATGAGCAGTTCTTC | CASSVDRGGYNEQFF
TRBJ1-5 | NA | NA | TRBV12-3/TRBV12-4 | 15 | TGTGCCAGCAGTGGGACGGTTCATAGCAATCAGCCCCAGCATTTT | CASSGTVHSNQPQHF
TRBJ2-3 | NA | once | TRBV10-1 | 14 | TGCGCCAGCAGTGAGTCGAAGGAACCAGATACGCAGTATTTT | CASSESKEPDTQYF
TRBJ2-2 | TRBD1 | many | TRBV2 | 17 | TGTGCCAGCAGTCGAGTCTCGACAGGGGCGCCAGCCGGGGAGCTGTTTTTT | CASSRVSTGAPAGELFF
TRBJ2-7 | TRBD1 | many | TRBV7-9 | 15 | TGTGCCAGCAGCTTGCCTCAGGGGGTGAGAAACGAGCAGTACTTC | CASSLPQGVRNEQYF
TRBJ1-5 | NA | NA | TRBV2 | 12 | TGTGCCAGCAGTGAAGCGGTCGGGGGCGAGCATTTT | CASSEAVGGEHF